This T cell receptor (beta chain) was captured in a study of read filtering for tumor transcriptome and immune sequencing. Across the whole study: Roughly 8 patients were R-ISS I, some 16 were R-ISS II, roughly 7 were R-ISS III. Broader study findings: Approximately 82% of IR-seq clonotypes had one read, totaling 3% to 4% of reads; RNA-seq: approximately 73% and 42%.

CDR1 and CDR2 from the germline V gene are MGHRA and YSYEKL. With 0 bases removed from V and 3 bases from J, the gap between germline ends came to 8 bases. This CDR3 contains 14 residues. This library used roughly 0.4 ug RNA and molecular barcoded adaptors spanning alpha/delta and beta/gamma chains. TCRdb redid the calling of the reads with MiXCR, one entry per CDR3 protein. Here the sample spans 40,000 to 50,000 distinct CDR3 sequences, 15% to 20% being singletons. In this sample, this clonotype turned up many times. Its matching antigen is unknown. J is TRBJ2-5 and V is TRBV4-1; unclear D gene. Sequenced: a population of CD138-negative cells sorted from bone marrow. The clonotype originates from a donor at least 40 years old with multiple myeloma. The CDR3 bases are TGCGCCAGCAGCCAAGATTGGTCCGAAGAGACCCAGTACTTC. Amino acids: CASSQDWSEETQYF.